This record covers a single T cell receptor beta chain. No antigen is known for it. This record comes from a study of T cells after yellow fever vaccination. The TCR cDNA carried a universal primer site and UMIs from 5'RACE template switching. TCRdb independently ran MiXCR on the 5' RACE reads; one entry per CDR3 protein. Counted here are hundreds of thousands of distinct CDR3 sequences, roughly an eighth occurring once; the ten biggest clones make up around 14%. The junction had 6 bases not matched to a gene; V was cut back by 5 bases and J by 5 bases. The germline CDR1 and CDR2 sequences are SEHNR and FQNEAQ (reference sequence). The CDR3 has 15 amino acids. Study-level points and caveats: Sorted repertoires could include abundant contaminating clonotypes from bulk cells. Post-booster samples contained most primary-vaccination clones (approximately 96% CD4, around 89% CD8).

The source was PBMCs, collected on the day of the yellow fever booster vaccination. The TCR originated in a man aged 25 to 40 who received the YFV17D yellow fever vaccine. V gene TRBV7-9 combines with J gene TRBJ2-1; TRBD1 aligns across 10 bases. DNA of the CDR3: TGTGCCAGCAGCCCTGGGACAGGGGCTAACAATGAGCAGTTCTTC. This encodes CASSPGTGANNEQFF.